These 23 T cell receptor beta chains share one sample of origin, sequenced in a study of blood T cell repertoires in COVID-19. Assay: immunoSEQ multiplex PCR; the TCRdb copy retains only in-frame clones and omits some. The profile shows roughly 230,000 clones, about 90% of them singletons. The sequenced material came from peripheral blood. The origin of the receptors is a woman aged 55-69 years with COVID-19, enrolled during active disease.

The CDR3 bases are TGTGCCAGCAGCTTAACGGGGGGTCAGGAGACCCAGTACTTC. This translates into CASSLTGGQETQYF. The chain carries TRBV5-4 and TRBJ2-5, with 7 bases that match TRBD2. After removal of 2 bases from V and 5 bases from J, the junction contained 6 bases not matched to a gene. The CDR3 extends over 14 amino acids. The germline gives CDR1 SGHNT, CDR2 YYREEE (reference sequence).

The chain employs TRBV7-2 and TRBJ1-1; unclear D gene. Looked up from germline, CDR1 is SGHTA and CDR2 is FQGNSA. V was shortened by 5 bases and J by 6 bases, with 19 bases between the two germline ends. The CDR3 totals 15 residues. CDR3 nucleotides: TGTGCCAGCAGCCCTTCCCCGGGGAGGGAGCCTGAAGCTTTCTTT. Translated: CASSPSPGREPEAFF.

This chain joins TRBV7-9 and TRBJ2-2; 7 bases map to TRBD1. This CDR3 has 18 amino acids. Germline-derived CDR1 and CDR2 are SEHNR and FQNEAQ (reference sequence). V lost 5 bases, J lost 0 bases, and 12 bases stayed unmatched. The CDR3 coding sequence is TGTGCCAGCAGCACCCGACAGGGTTCATTCGCGAACACCGGGGAGCTGTTTTTT. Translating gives CASSTRQGSFANTGELFF.

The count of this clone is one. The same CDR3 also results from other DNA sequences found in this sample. The CDR3 here is CASSSGGGYEQYF. Written as DNA, the CDR3 is TGCGCCAGCAGCTCAGGGGGAGGCTACGAGCAGTACTTC. The V and J genes are TRBV5-1 and TRBJ2-7; possibly TRBD1 for D (7 bases). The CDR3 contains 13 residues. Germline V gene sequence: CDR1 SGHRS, CDR2 YFSETQ. The germline V and J ends were trimmed by 3 bases and 3 bases, with 10 bases remaining between them.

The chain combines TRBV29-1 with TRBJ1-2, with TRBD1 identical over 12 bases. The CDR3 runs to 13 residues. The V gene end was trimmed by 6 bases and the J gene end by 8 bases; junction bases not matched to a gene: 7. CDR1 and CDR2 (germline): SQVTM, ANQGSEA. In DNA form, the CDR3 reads TGCAGCGTGGGGGACAGGGGGCCCCTAGGCTACACCTTC. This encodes CSVGDRGPLGYTF.

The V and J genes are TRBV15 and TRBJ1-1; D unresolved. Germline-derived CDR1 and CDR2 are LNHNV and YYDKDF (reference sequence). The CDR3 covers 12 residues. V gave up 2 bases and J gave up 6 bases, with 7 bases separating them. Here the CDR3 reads CATSRLRAEAFF. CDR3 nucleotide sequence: TGTGCCACCAGCAGACTTCGGGCTGAAGCTTTCTTT.

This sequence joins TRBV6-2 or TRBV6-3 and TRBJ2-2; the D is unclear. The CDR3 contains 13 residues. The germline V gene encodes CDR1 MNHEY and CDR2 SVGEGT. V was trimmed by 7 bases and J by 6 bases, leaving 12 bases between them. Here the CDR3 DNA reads TGTGCCAGCACCCCCGACTGGGCCGGGGAGCTGTTTTTT. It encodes CASTPDWAGELFF.

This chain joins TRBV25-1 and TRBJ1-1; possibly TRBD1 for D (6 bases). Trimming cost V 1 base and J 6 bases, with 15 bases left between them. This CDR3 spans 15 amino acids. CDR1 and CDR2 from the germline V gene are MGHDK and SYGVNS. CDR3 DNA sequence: TGTGCCAGCAGTGAATCCGGAACAGGGTTCGCTGAAGCTTTCTTT. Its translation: CASSESGTGFAEAFF. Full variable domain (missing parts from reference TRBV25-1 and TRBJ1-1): EADIYQTPRYLVIGTGKKITLECSQTMGHDKMYWYQQDPGMELHLIHYSYGVNSTEKGDLSSESTVSRIRTEHFPLTLESARPSHTSQYLCASSESGTGFAEAFFGQGTRLTVV.

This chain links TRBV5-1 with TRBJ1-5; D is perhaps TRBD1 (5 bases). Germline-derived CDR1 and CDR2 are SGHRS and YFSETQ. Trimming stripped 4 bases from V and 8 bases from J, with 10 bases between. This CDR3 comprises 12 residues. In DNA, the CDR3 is TGCGCCAGCAGCAGGACGGGGGAGCCCCAGCATTTT. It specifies CASSRTGEPQHF.

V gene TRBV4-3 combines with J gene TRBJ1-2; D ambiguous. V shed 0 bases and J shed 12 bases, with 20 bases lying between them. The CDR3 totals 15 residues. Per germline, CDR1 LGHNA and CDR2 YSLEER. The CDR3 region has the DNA TGCGCCAGCAGCCAAGATGCCCCACGACCAGGCCCCCACACCTTC. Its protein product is CASSQDAPRPGPHTF.

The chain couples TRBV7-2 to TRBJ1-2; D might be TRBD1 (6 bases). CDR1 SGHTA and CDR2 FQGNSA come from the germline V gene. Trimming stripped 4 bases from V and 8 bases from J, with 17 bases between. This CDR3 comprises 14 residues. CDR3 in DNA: TGTGCCAGCAGCTCAGGCGACAGGACCCGGGGCTACACCTTC. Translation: CASSSGDRTRGYTF.

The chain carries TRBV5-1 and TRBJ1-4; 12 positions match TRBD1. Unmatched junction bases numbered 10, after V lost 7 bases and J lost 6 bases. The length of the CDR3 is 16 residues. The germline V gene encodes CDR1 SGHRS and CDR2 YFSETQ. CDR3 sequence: CASGTGTGGGHEKLFF. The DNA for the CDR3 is TGCGCCAGCGGAACCGGGACAGGGGGCGGGCATGAAAAACTGTTTTTT.

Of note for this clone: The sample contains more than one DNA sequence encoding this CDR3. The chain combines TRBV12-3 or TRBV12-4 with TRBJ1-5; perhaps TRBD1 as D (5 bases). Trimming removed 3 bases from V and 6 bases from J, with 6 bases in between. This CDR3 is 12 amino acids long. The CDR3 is CASSFRGQPQHF. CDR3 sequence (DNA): TGTGCCAGCAGTTTTAGGGGTCAGCCCCAGCATTTT.

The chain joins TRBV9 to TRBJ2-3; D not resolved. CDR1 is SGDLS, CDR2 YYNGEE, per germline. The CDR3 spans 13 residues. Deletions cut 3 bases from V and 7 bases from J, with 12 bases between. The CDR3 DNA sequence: TGTGCCAGCAGCGCCCGCCTATATAATACGCAGTATTTT. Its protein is CASSARLYNTQYF.

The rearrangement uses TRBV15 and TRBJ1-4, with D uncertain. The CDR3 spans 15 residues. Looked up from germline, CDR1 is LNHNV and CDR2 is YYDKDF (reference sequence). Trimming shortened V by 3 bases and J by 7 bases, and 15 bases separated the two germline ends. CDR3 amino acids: CATSRERGLSEKLFF. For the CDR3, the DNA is TGTGCCACCAGCAGGGAGAGAGGTCTGTCTGAAAAACTGTTTTTT.

CDR3 DNA: TGTGCCAGCAGCAATCTCAATCAGCCCCAGCATTTT. Protein product: CASSNLNQPQHF. The rearrangement links TRBV11-2 to TRBJ1-5; no reliable D call. V was shortened by 5 bases and J by 3 bases, with 5 bases between the two germline ends. CDR1 is SGHAT and CDR2 is FQNNGV in the germline V gene. CDR3 size: 12 residues.

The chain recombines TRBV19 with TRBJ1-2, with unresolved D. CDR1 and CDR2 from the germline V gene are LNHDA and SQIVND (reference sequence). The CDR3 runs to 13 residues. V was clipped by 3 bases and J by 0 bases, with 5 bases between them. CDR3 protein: CASSMETNYGYTF. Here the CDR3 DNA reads TGTGCCAGTAGTATGGAGACTAACTATGGCTACACCTTC.

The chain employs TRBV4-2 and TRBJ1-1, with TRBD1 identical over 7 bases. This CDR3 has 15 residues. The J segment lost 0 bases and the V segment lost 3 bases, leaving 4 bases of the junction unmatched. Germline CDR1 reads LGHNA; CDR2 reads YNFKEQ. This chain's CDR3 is CASSHDGTVNTEAFF. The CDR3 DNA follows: TGTGCCAGCAGCCACGATGGGACAGTGAACACTGAAGCTTTCTTT.

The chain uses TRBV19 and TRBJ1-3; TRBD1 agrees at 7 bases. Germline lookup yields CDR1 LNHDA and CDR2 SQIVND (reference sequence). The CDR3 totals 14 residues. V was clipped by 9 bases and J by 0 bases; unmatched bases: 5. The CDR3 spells CASAGGYSGNTIYF. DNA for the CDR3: TGTGCCAGCGCAGGGGGTTACTCTGGAAACACCATATATTTT.

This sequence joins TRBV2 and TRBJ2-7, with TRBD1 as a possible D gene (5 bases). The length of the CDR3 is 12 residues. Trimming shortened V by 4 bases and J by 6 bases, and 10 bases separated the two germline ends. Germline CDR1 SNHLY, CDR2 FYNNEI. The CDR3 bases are TGTGCCAGCAGTGGGACACCCCGCGAGCAGTACTTC. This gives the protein CASSGTPREQYF. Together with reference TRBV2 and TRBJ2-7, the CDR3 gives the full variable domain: EPEVTQTPSHQVTQMGQEVILRCVPISNHLYFYWYRQILGQKVEFLVSFYNNEISEKSEIFDDQFSVERPDGSNFTLKIRSTKLEDSAMYFCASSGTPREQYFGPGTRLTVT.

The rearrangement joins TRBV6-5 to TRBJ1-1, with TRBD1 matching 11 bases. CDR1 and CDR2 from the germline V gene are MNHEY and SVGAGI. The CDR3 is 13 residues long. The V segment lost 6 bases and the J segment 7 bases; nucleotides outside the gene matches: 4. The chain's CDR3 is CASRGQGVGEAFF. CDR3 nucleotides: TGTGCCAGCAGGGGACAGGGGGTGGGTGAAGCTTTCTTT.

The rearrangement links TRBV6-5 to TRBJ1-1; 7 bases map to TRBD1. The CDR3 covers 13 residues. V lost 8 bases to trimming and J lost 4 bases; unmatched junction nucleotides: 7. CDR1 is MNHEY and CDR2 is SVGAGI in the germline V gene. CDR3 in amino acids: CASYEGAGTEAFF. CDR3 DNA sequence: TGTGCCAGCTACGAGGGGGCGGGCACTGAAGCTTTCTTT.

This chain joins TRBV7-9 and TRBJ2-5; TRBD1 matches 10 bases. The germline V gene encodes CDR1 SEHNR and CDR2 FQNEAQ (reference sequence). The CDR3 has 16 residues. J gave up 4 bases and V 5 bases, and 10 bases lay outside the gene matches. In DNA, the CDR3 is TGTGCCAGCAGCATCCCGGGACAGGGGTACCCAGAGACCCAGTACTTC. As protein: CASSIPGQGYPETQYF.